This is a list of T cell receptor beta chains from one sample in a study of blood T cell repertoires in COVID-19. Clones were sequenced by immunoSEQ multiplex PCR, and TCRdb holds only the in-frame ones, with some missing. The sample has 200,000 to 250,000 clones, 85% seen once. Sequenced: peripheral blood. These receptor sequences come from a woman aged 70-85 years with COVID-19, enrolled during active disease. CDR3s include the opening cysteine and the closing phenylalanine or tryptophan.

v_call,j_call,cdr3_aa
TRBV4-1,TRBJ2-3,CASGDRGRTDTQYF
TRBV7-2,TRBJ1-1,CASSPSEGFTEAFF
TRBV14,TRBJ1-2,CASSQGRTGVIGYTF
TRBV11-1,TRBJ2-7,CASSPRTWTDTYEQYF
TRBV7-2,TRBJ2-1,CASSLVSGGSNEQFF
TRBV11-2,TRBJ1-5,CASSLGSGGSQPQHF
TRBV5-5,TRBJ1-6,CASSLETGVNSPLHF
TRBV24-1,TRBJ1-2,CATSDPGGHYGYTF
TRBV2,TRBJ2-1,CASSNLITRNEQFF
TRBV19,TRBJ1-2,CASSMRVGPGYGYTF
TRBV6-5,TRBJ2-2,CASSYGAGVNTGELFF
TRBV27,TRBJ2-7,CASSVAGVNEQYF
TRBV11-1,TRBJ2-2,CASRLDSPSNTGELFF
TRBV7-2,TRBJ2-7,CASSSRTSGGPIRYEQYF
TRBV9,TRBJ1-1,CASSVEFSTEAFF
TRBV7-2,TRBJ2-7,CASSLGQMVVIDEQYF
TRBV6-5,TRBJ2-5,CASIYSGRFQETQYF
TRBV18,TRBJ2-5,CASSPLEEQETQYF
TRBV5-1,TRBJ2-7,CASRLSGATYEQYF
TRBV18,TRBJ2-5,CASSNPGSPRETQYF
TRBV29-1,TRBJ1-2,CSVEDPRRGRGYTF
TRBV6-2/TRBV6-3,TRBJ2-3,CASSYRLLQGFDTDTQYF
TRBV10-3,TRBJ2-1,CAISAHSDSYNEQFF
TRBV19,TRBJ2-1,CASSIAPFERGTYNEQFF
TRBV30,TRBJ1-3,CAWSGRRGQMAGNTIYF
TRBV7-9,TRBJ1-2,CASRQPAWDGYTF
TRBV27,TRBJ2-1,CASSLSGTGVNEQFF
TRBV7-3,TRBJ2-2,CASSLNPTVIHGELFF
TRBV28,TRBJ1-1,CASSIGGTGTEAFF
TRBV7-9,TRBJ1-6,CASTHRGSLEALHF
TRBV9,TRBJ2-5,CASSVGTSGGAPETQYF
TRBV19,TRBJ1-5,CASTPRQGGMNQPQHF
TRBV3-1/TRBV3-2,TRBJ2-7,CASSQDTGTGNEQYF
TRBV4-3,TRBJ2-5,CASSRGLGGWETQYF
TRBV27,TRBJ1-2,CASSLGGTRGTYTF
TRBV6-5,TRBJ2-2,CASSPGATGELFF
TRBV4-3,TRBJ2-3,CASSPKPTSGGTTDTQYF
TRBV5-6,TRBJ1-6,CASSSITGELDNSPLHF
TRBV4-1,TRBJ2-1,CASSQGLSPSSYNEQFF
TRBV2,TRBJ1-2,CASGAGWGYTF
TRBV3-1/TRBV3-2,TRBJ2-1,CASSQDAGVFNEQFF
TRBV7-2,TRBJ1-1,CASSKQGSQNTEAFF
TRBV6-2/TRBV6-3,TRBJ2-7,CASSAREDEQYF
TRBV30,TRBJ1-5,CAWSSQGGNQPQHF
TRBV6-5,TRBJ1-2,CASSYSIEGGRGYTF
TRBV6-6,TRBJ1-5,CASKEAGNQPQHF
TRBV9,TRBJ2-3,CASSVGGALVDTQYF
TRBV3-1/TRBV3-2,TRBJ1-2,CASSPPGQGPPNYGYTF
TRBV3-1/TRBV3-2,TRBJ2-7,CASSQDITGRTQYF
TRBV7-8,TRBJ2-3,CASSIQSDTQYF
TRBV5-8,TRBJ2-7,CASSLALRTGREQYF
TRBV19,TRBJ2-1,CASSARGGTTSSSYNEQFF
TRBV10-3,TRBJ1-1,CAISESYMGQGGMNTEAFF
TRBV6-6,TRBJ1-4,CASTLTGWGNEKLFF
TRBV7-2,TRBJ1-1,CASSEEMNTEAFF